Below, 10 T cell receptor beta chains from the same sample are listed, as sequenced in a study of early T cells in non-severe SARS-CoV-2 infection. MiXCR, run by TCRdb on the 5' RACE reads, gives a single entry per CDR3 protein. Of approximately 69,000 distinct CDR3 sequences in the sample, around 11% were seen once. The sample consisted of whole blood. The receptors stem from an adult who was a healthcare worker with PCR-confirmed SARS-CoV-2 infection or an uninfected control (not recorded which).

This clonotype was counted many times. CDR3 amino acids: CAASHGHNEQFF. Here the CDR3 DNA reads TGTGCCGCATCACACGGACACAATGAGCAGTTCTTC. The V and J genes are TRBV7-9 and TRBJ2-1, with D uncertain. Trimming shortened V by 11 bases and J by 5 bases, and 13 bases separated the two germline ends. CDR1 and CDR2 (germline): SEHNR, FQNEAQ (reference sequence). There are 12 residues in the CDR3. Supplemented by reference TRBV7-9 and TRBJ2-1, the full variable domain reads DTGVSQNPRHKITKRGQNVTFRCDPISEHNRLYWYRQTLGQGPEFLTYFQNEAQLEKSRLLSDRFSAERPKGSFSTLEIQRTEQGDSAMYLCAASHGHNEQFFGPGTRLTVL.

This clonotype was seen more than once but under ten times. The chain recombines TRBV20-1 with TRBJ2-1; 8 bases are shared with TRBD1. The CDR3 runs 16 residues. CDR1 and CDR2 from the germline V gene are DFQATT and SNEGSKA (reference sequence). The junction had 7 bases not matched to a gene; V was cut back by 0 bases and J by 3 bases. Here the CDR3 reads CSARDLRTGIYNEQFF. For the CDR3, the DNA is TGCAGTGCTAGAGATCTTAGGACAGGGATCTACAATGAGCAGTTCTTC.

This clonotype occurred a few times. The chain has TRBV29-1 and TRBJ2-3, with TRBD1 identical over 8 bases. Germline V gives CDR1 SQVTM, CDR2 ANQGSEA. The CDR3 sequence is 13 residues long. After removal of 2 bases from V and 5 bases from J, the junction contained 3 bases not matched to a gene. In nucleotides, the CDR3 is TGCAGCGTTGAACAGGGGGCGGGAGATACGCAGTATTTT. Amino acid sequence: CSVEQGAGDTQYF.

This clonotype was found many times. V usage is TRBV9 and J usage is TRBJ2-3; a weak D match, TRBD1 (6 bases). Trimming cost V 0 bases and J 3 bases, with 11 bases left between them. Germline V gives CDR1 SGDLS, CDR2 YYNGEE. The CDR3 is 15 residues long. This chain's CDR3 is CASSVGSGQTDTQYF. The CDR3, as DNA: TGTGCCAGCAGCGTAGGGTCGGGACAAACAGATACGCAGTATTTT.

The chain is built from TRBV7-2 and TRBJ2-1, with D possibly TRBD1 on 6 matching bases. Trimming left V 3 bases short and J 4 bases short, with 13 bases between. This CDR3 has 15 residues. The V gene's germline CDR1 is SGHTA and CDR2 FQGNSA. The CDR3 region is CASSFRDNPYNEQFF. CDR3 sequence (DNA): TGTGCCAGCAGCTTCCGGGACAACCCATACAATGAGCAGTTCTTC.

This clonotype showed up many times. The chain uses TRBV19 and TRBJ1-2, with 12 positions matching TRBD1. The CDR3 length is 15 residues. With V trimmed by 6 bases and J by 8 bases, 10 bases remained unmatched. Germline V gene data show CDR1 as LNHDA and CDR2 as SQIVND (reference sequence). CDR3 nucleotides: TGTGCCAGTAGATATGCCGGGACAGGGGGCAACGGCTACACCTTC. Amino acids: CASRYAGTGGNGYTF. The full variable domain, in which reference TRBV19 and TRBJ1-2 provide the parts outside the CDR3, is DGGITQSPKYLFRKEGQNVTLSCEQNLNHDAMYWYRQDPGQGLRLIYYSQIVNDFQKGDIAEGYSVSREKKESFPLTVTSAQKNPTAFYLCASRYAGTGGNGYTFGSGTRLTVV.

This clonotype has ten or more counts. The chain uses TRBV15 and TRBJ2-2; 10 nucleotides agree with TRBD1. Trimming removed 5 bases from V and 6 bases from J; junction bases left unmatched: 6. The germline V gene has CDR1 LNHNV and CDR2 YYDKDF (reference sequence). The CDR3 length is 15 residues. CDR3 region: CATSSDRGDSGELFF. In DNA, the CDR3 is TGTGCCACCAGCTCGGACAGGGGGGATTCCGGGGAGCTGTTTTTT. The whole variable domain, filled in from reference TRBV15 and TRBJ2-2, reads DAMVIQNPRYQVTQFGKPVTLSCSQTLNHNVMYWYQQKSSQAPKLLFHYYDKDFNNEADTPDNFQSRRPNTSFCFLDIRSPGLGDTAMYLCATSSDRGDSGELFFGEGSRLTVL.

This clonotype has at least ten counts. One junction end does not reproduce the germline sequence, and a read error may be involved. V usage is TRBV7-9 and J usage is TRBJ1-6; no firm D call. CDR1 and CDR2 from the germline V gene are SEHNR and FQNEAQ (reference sequence). The CDR3 extends over 13 amino acids. Here the CDR3 DNA reads TGTGCCAGCAGTTTAGTTGTGGATTCACCCCTCCACTTT. This encodes CASSLVVDSPLHF.

The table lists this clonotype with many counts. This chain joins TRBV5-6 and TRBJ2-7; D not resolved. This CDR3 region has 14 residues. The germline V and J ends were trimmed by 3 bases and 6 bases, with 16 bases remaining between them. From germline, CDR1 is SGHDT and CDR2 YYEEEE. The CDR3, as DNA: TGTGCCAGCAGCTGGAAGGAGAGTTCGGCCGAGCAGTACTTC. It yields the protein CASSWKESSAEQYF. Using reference TRBV5-6 and TRBJ2-7 for the parts outside the CDR3, the full variable domain is DAGVTQSPTHLIKTRGQQVTLRCSPKSGHDTVSWYQQALGQGPQFIFQYYEEEERQRGNFPDRFSGHQFPNYSSELNVNALLLGDSALYLCASSWKESSAEQYFGPGTRLTVT.

Ten or more counts support this clonotype. The chain carries TRBV7-6 and TRBJ2-3; 10 positions match TRBD1. Per the germline V gene, CDR1 is SGHVS and CDR2 is FNYEAQ. The CDR3 runs to 16 residues. Unmatched junction bases numbered 4, after V lost 4 bases and J lost 0 bases. The CDR3 sequence is CASSYQDRGSTDTQYF. The CDR3 coding sequence is TGTGCCAGCAGCTACCAGGACAGGGGGAGCACAGATACGCAGTATTTT.